These T cell receptor beta chains were read from a single sample in a study of CD8+ T cells in alopecia areata. The data were produced by immunoSEQ multiplex PCR, yet TCRdb's version contains in-frame clones alone and is incomplete. The table records about 130,000 clones, almost 50% of them present only once. Sample: CD8+ T cells sorted from blood, taken at week 0. The receptors were sampled from a human donor with alopecia areata. Each CDR3 is given with its conserved first and last residue. Each record gives: D gene, J gene, clone size, V gene, CDR3 DNA, CDR3 protein. A D gene is named only where the DNA matches it firmly. Clone sizes are given selectively: once, few, many, or a class where the clone is expanded.

d_gene: -; j_gene: TRBJ2-1; abundance: -; v_gene: TRBV2; CDR3nt: TGTGCCAGCAGAGTACAACCCGGGACTGGCCTCAATGAGCAGTTCTTC; CDR3aa: CASRVQPGTGLNEQFF
d_gene: -; j_gene: TRBJ1-2; abundance: -; v_gene: TRBV6-5; CDR3nt: TGTGCCAGCAGTTCCGGTGAGGGTGTCTATGGCTACACCTTC; CDR3aa: CASSSGEGVYGYTF
d_gene: -; j_gene: TRBJ2-2; abundance: -; v_gene: TRBV13; CDR3nt: TGTGCCAGCAGCTTGGGGGGCAACGGGGAGCTGTTTTTT; CDR3aa: CASSLGGNGELFF
d_gene: TRBD2; j_gene: TRBJ2-4; abundance: many; v_gene: TRBV2; CDR3nt: TGTGCCAGCAGTGATGGGCGGGGGTCTGAAAACATTCAGTACTTC; CDR3aa: CASSDGRGSENIQYF
d_gene: TRBD1; j_gene: TRBJ2-3; abundance: once; v_gene: TRBV13; CDR3nt: TGTGCCAGCAGTTCGGGACAGGCGACAGATACGCAGTATTTT; CDR3aa: CASSSGQATDTQYF
d_gene: TRBD2; j_gene: TRBJ2-6; abundance: -; v_gene: TRBV2; CDR3nt: TGTGCCAGCAGTGAACCTAGCGGATTCTCTGGGGCCAACGTCCTGACTTTC; CDR3aa: CASSEPSGFSGANVLTF
d_gene: -; j_gene: TRBJ1-1; abundance: -; v_gene: TRBV4-3; CDR3nt: TGCGCCAGCAGCCAAGATCTTGAGGATGAAGCTTTCTTT; CDR3aa: CASSQDLEDEAFF
d_gene: -; j_gene: TRBJ1-1; abundance: few; v_gene: TRBV19; CDR3nt: TGTGCCAGTAGTATATCACAAGAGGGCTTGAGGACTGAAGCTTTCTTT; CDR3aa: CASSISQEGLRTEAFF
d_gene: -; j_gene: TRBJ2-1; abundance: few; v_gene: TRBV7-9; CDR3nt: TGTGCCAGCAGCTTCAAGGGTACTGAGCAGTTCTTC; CDR3aa: CASSFKGTEQFF
d_gene: -; j_gene: TRBJ1-6; abundance: -; v_gene: TRBV9; CDR3nt: TGTGCCAGCAGCAAATCCGACGGGAATTCACCCCTCCACTTT; CDR3aa: CASSKSDGNSPLHF
d_gene: -; j_gene: TRBJ1-5; abundance: few; v_gene: TRBV5-1; CDR3nt: TGCGCCAGCAGCTTGGTTCCAGGGGGCAATCAGCCCCAGCATTTT; CDR3aa: CASSLVPGGNQPQHF
d_gene: TRBD1; j_gene: TRBJ2-7; abundance: -; v_gene: TRBV27; CDR3nt: TGTGCCAGCACCACGACAGGGACCTACGAGCAGTACTTC; CDR3aa: CASTTTGTYEQYF
d_gene: -; j_gene: TRBJ1-6; abundance: -; v_gene: TRBV6-6; CDR3nt: TGTGCCAGCAGTTACTCCCTGAGGTCCTATAATTCACCCCTCCACTTT; CDR3aa: CASSYSLRSYNSPLHF
d_gene: TRBD1; j_gene: TRBJ2-1; abundance: few; v_gene: TRBV5-6; CDR3nt: TGTGCCAGCAGCCGACAGGGGACGGATGAGCAGTTCTTC; CDR3aa: CASSRQGTDEQFF
d_gene: -; j_gene: TRBJ2-7; abundance: few; v_gene: TRBV4-2; CDR3nt: TGTGCCAGCAGCCGCGGTGGCCTACGTGAGCGGAACGAGCAGTACTTC; CDR3aa: CASSRGGLRERNEQYF
d_gene: -; j_gene: TRBJ2-7; abundance: -; v_gene: TRBV29-1; CDR3nt: TGCAGCGTTGAAGTGGGGAACGAGCAGTACTTC; CDR3aa: CSVEVGNEQYF
d_gene: -; j_gene: TRBJ1-1; abundance: many; v_gene: TRBV7-9; CDR3nt: TGTGCCAGCAGCTTAACAGGGAACACTGAAGCTTTCTTT; CDR3aa: CASSLTGNTEAFF